One sample yielded the 30 T cell receptor beta chains listed below, sequenced in a study of blood T cell repertoires in COVID-19. TCRdb's copy holds only in-frame clones and misses some; the assay was immunoSEQ multiplex PCR. The sample shows more than 200,000 clones, about four fifths of them seen only once. Sequencing used peripheral blood. These receptor sequences come from a man in his forties with active or convalescent COVID-19.

In DNA form, the CDR3 reads TGTGCCATCAAGGGACAGGGGGCGAACACTGAAGCTTTCTTT. It is translated as CAIKGQGANTEAFF. The chain is built from TRBV10-3 and TRBJ1-1, with 12 bases fitting TRBD1. J gave up 1 base and V 7 bases, and 1 base lay outside the gene matches. CDR1 is ENHRY and CDR2 is SYGVKD in the germline V gene. This CDR3 comprises 14 residues.

This clone was counted once. J is TRBJ2-5 and V is TRBV5-1; 10 nucleotides line up with TRBD1. Germline V gene lookup returns CDR1 SGHRS and CDR2 YFSETQ. The V gene end was trimmed by 4 bases and the J gene end by 2 bases; junction bases not matched to a gene: 5. The CDR3 extends over 15 amino acids. CDR3: CASSIGTGVQETQYF. CDR3 DNA: TGCGCCAGCAGCATAGGGACAGGGGTACAAGAGACCCAGTACTTC. Full variable domain (remainder filled in from reference TRBV5-1 and TRBJ2-5): KAGVTQTPRYLIKTRGQQVTLSCSPISGHRSVSWYQQTPGQGLQFLFEYFSETQRNKGNFPGRFSGRQFSNSRSEMNVSTLELGDSALYLCASSIGTGVQETQYFGPGTRLLVL.

The V call is TRBV4-3, the J call TRBJ2-5; D possibly corresponds to TRBD2 (5 bases). Trimming removed 2 bases from V and 7 bases from J, with 17 bases in between. From germline, CDR1 is LGHNA and CDR2 YSLEER. The CDR3 has 15 amino acids. CDR3 bases: TGCGCCAGCAGCCAATCCCGGCTGGCGGGTGGGACCCAGTACTTC. As protein: CASSQSRLAGGTQYF.

This chain uses TRBV7-8 with TRBJ2-7, with 8 bases aligning to TRBD2. The V segment lost 1 base and the J segment 2 bases; nucleotides outside the gene matches: 7. Germline CDR1 and CDR2: SGHVS and FQNEAQ. CDR3 length equals 16 residues. CDR3 sequence: CASSLGPPGGPYEQYF. The CDR3 DNA follows: TGTGCCAGCAGCTTAGGGCCTCCGGGAGGGCCCTACGAGCAGTACTTC.

The chain is built from TRBV2 and TRBJ1-4; the D gene is possibly TRBD1 (6 bases). Germline assignment: CDR1 SNHLY and CDR2 FYNNEI. Trimming took off 6 bases at V and 8 bases at J, with 16 bases between the two ends. The CDR3 extends over 14 amino acids. The CDR3 spells CASRYTGSPEKLFF. The CDR3 nucleotides read TGTGCCAGCAGGTACACAGGGTCTCCAGAAAAACTGTTTTTT.

CDR3 bases: TGTGCCAGCAGCCCGGGACAGGGCCGGCCTGGGGCCAACGTCCTGACTTTC. Its translation is CASSPGQGRPGANVLTF. The chain joins TRBV7-3 to TRBJ2-6; TRBD1 aligns across 9 bases. The germline gives CDR1 SGHTA, CDR2 FQGTGA. J gave up 2 bases and V 5 bases, and 7 bases lay outside the gene matches. The CDR3 is 17 residues long.

The chain carries TRBV10-3 and TRBJ1-1, with no clear D. Trimming left V 10 bases short and J 7 bases short, with 19 bases between. The CDR3 covers 13 residues. Germline V gives CDR1 ENHRY, CDR2 SYGVKD. The CDR3 region is CATLPANIVEAFF. DNA for the CDR3: TGTGCCACCCTCCCCGCTAATATAGTTGAAGCTTTCTTT.

V and J are TRBV10-3 and TRBJ2-1, with TRBD2 matching over 10 bases. The CDR3 sequence is 12 residues long. CDR1 and CDR2 from the germline V gene are ENHRY and SYGVKD. Trimming took 11 bases from V and 12 from J; bases not matched to a gene: 10. This CDR3 is CAQSASGGTQFF. As DNA, the CDR3 is TGTGCCCAGTCGGCTAGCGGGGGAACGCAGTTCTTC.

V is TRBV5-1 and J is TRBJ2-2, with TRBD2 identical over 12 bases. There are 17 residues in the CDR3. In germline, CDR1 is SGHRS, CDR2 YFSETQ. The trim removed 0 bases at V and 5 bases at J, leaving 5 bases unmatched. This CDR3 is CASSLAASGRATGELFF. The CDR3 DNA is TGCGCCAGCAGCTTGGCAGCTAGCGGGAGGGCTACCGGGGAGCTGTTTTTT. Full variable domain (missing parts from reference TRBV5-1 and TRBJ2-2): KAGVTQTPRYLIKTRGQQVTLSCSPISGHRSVSWYQQTPGQGLQFLFEYFSETQRNKGNFPGRFSGRQFSNSRSEMNVSTLELGDSALYLCASSLAASGRATGELFFGEGSRLTVL.

The V call is TRBV6-6, the J call TRBJ1-1; D is undetermined. The CDR3 is 13 residues long. Deletions cut 5 bases from V and 7 bases from J, with 14 bases between. Germline V gene data show CDR1 as MNHNY and CDR2 as SVGAGI (reference sequence). CDR3: CASSTGGLVEAFF. For the CDR3, the DNA is TGTGCCAGCAGTACCGGAGGACTCGTTGAAGCTTTCTTT.

This clone was counted at least ten times. V usage is TRBV3-1 (or the pseudogene TRBV3-2) and J usage is TRBJ2-7; maybe TRBD1 (6 bases). The germline V gene encodes CDR1 LGHDT and CDR2 YNNKEL (reference sequence). The CDR3 contains 14 residues. V was cut by 4 bases and J by 6 bases, with 16 bases left in between. Here the CDR3 reads CASSPKQGRGEQYF. The CDR3 DNA follows: TGTGCCAGCAGCCCCAAACAGGGACGGGGCGAGCAGTACTTC.

The chain couples TRBV5-1 to TRBJ1-6; unclear D gene. Germline assignment: CDR1 SGHRS and CDR2 YFSETQ. This CDR3 region has 15 residues. Trimming removed 3 bases at V and 4 bases at J, with 11 bases between. In DNA form, the CDR3 reads TGCGCCAGCAGCTCTACGTCGATATATAATTCACCCCTCCACTTT. As protein: CASSSTSIYNSPLHF.

This chain connects TRBV4-1 to TRBJ1-2; weak D call: TRBD1 (6 bases). V was pared by 5 bases and J by 6 bases, with 19 bases between. The CDR3 contains 15 residues. In germline, CDR1 is MGHRA, CDR2 YSYEKL. This chain's CDR3 is CASSYQQGNLDGYTF. Here the CDR3 DNA reads TGCGCCAGCAGCTACCAACAGGGTAATTTGGATGGCTACACCTTC.

The CDR3 is CAWNRREENNEQFF. The CDR3 region has the DNA TGTGCCTGGAATAGGCGGGAGGAAAACAATGAGCAGTTCTTC. This chain connects TRBV30 to TRBJ2-1; 8 nucleotides line up with TRBD2. Looked up from germline, CDR1 is GTSNPN and CDR2 is SVGIG (reference sequence). J was trimmed by 5 bases and V by 4 bases; bases with no gene match: 7. The CDR3 totals 14 residues. The entire variable domain, with the rest obtained from reference TRBV30 and TRBJ2-1, is as follows: SQTIHQWPATLVQPVGSPLSLECTVEGTSNPNLYWYRQAAGRGLQLLFYSVGIGQISSEVPQNLSASRPQDRQFILSSKKLLLSDSGFYLCAWNRREENNEQFFGPGTRLTVL.

This sequence joins TRBV19 and TRBJ2-5; 8 nucleotides agree with TRBD1. This CDR3 is 14 amino acids long. Trimming took 5 bases from V and 3 from J; bases not matched to a gene: 5. CDR1 is LNHDA and CDR2 is SQIVND in the germline V gene (reference sequence). CDR3 nucleotides: TGTGCCAGTAGTGCCGGACAGGGAAAAGAGACCCAGTACTTC. Translation gives CASSAGQGKETQYF.

The table lists this clone with a count of one. Other DNA sequences from this sample encode an identical CDR3 as well. CDR3 DNA sequence: TGTGCCAGCAGCTTAGGAGTCCCCTCCTACGAGCAGTACTTC. Amino acids: CASSLGVPSYEQYF. The genes are TRBV7-2 and TRBJ2-7; D remains unclear. CDR3 length: 14 amino acids. Germline V gene lookup returns CDR1 SGHTA and CDR2 FQGNSA. Trimming removed 1 base from V and 0 bases from J, with 7 bases in between.

This clone was detected only a few times. The rearrangement uses TRBV5-1 and TRBJ1-4, with a tentative D call TRBD1 (6 bases). V dropped 4 bases and J dropped 8 bases, with 18 bases sitting between them. The CDR3 consists of 15 residues. Germline loops: CDR1 SGHRS, CDR2 YFSETQ. The chain's CDR3 is CASSPDSGVGEKLFF. CDR3 DNA sequence: TGCGCCAGCAGCCCGGATTCAGGGGTGGGGGAAAAACTGTTTTTT.

The chain couples TRBV12-2 to TRBJ1-2. TRBV12-2 is labeled a pseudogene. The CDR3 contains 15 residues. The CDR3 spells CASRLEETGVRGYTF. CDR3 coding DNA: TGTGCAAGTCGCTTAGAAGAGACGGGGGTTAGGGGCTACACCTTC.

V usage is TRBV19 and J usage is TRBJ2-7; 10 positions match TRBD2. This CDR3 spans 14 amino acids. CDR1 LNHDA and CDR2 SQIVND come from the germline V gene (reference sequence). V lost 10 bases and J lost 6; bases outside the gene matches: 12. This CDR3 is CAKNFLAGDSEQYF. CDR3 bases: TGTGCCAAGAACTTTCTAGCGGGAGATAGCGAGCAGTACTTC.

This chain connects TRBV10-3 to TRBJ2-7; D possibly corresponds to TRBD1 (5 bases). The CDR3 is 13 amino acids. The germline CDR1 and CDR2 sequences are ENHRY and SYGVKD. V was pared by 10 bases and J by 3 bases, with 16 bases between. The CDR3 protein is CATKGADRYEQYF. As DNA, the CDR3 is TGTGCCACCAAAGGGGCAGACCGCTACGAGCAGTACTTC.

This chain links TRBV18 with TRBJ1-5; 9 bases match TRBD1. The V and J ends lost 5 bases and 6 bases, in that order; junction bases with no gene match: 8. CDR1 and CDR2 from the germline V gene are KGHSH and LQKENI. The CDR3 totals 15 residues. In nucleotides, the CDR3 is TGTGCCAGCTCATCAGGGACAGGGTCCAGTCAGCCCCAGCATTTT. This translates into CASSSGTGSSQPQHF.

The V call is TRBV9, the J call TRBJ2-5; maybe TRBD2 (5 bases). The V gene lost 0 bases and the J gene lost 4 bases, with 16 bases spanning the gap. The CDR3 runs to 16 residues. Germline CDR1 SGDLS, CDR2 YYNGEE. The CDR3 sequence: CASSVESGSGGETQYF. CDR3 nucleotides: TGTGCCAGCAGCGTAGAAAGTGGGAGTGGCGGAGAGACCCAGTACTTC. Together with reference TRBV9 and TRBJ2-5, the CDR3 gives the full variable domain: DSGVTQTPKHLITATGQRVTLRCSPRSGDLSVYWYQQSLDQGLQFLIQYYNGEERAKGNILERFSAQQFPDLHSELNLSSLELGDSALYFCASSVESGSGGETQYFGPGTRLLVL.

The chain couples TRBV25-1 to TRBJ1-6; 8 bases align to TRBD1. Losses at the gene ends were 6 bases for V and 8 bases for J; bases not matched to a gene: 3. The CDR3 runs 13 residues. Germline V gene sequence: CDR1 MGHDK, CDR2 SYGVNS. For the CDR3, the DNA is TGTGCCAGCAGACAGGGGGAGTATTCACCCCTCCACTTT. Translating it yields CASRQGEYSPLHF.

This clone has a single count. The rearrangement links TRBV5-4 to TRBJ1-2; perhaps TRBD1 as D (6 bases). The germline CDR1 and CDR2 sequences are SGHNT and YYREEE (reference sequence). The CDR3 is made up of 14 amino acids. V lost 5 bases, J lost 1 base, and 12 bases lay in between. The CDR3 reads CASRRQDINYGYTF. In DNA, the CDR3 is TGTGCCAGCAGAAGACAGGATATTAACTATGGCTACACCTTC.

This rearrangement joins TRBV6-5 to TRBJ1-1; no definite D call. The germline V gene has CDR1 MNHEY and CDR2 SVGAGI. Trimming took 6 bases from V and 3 from J, leaving 17 bases between them. The CDR3 has 15 residues. CDR3 nucleotides: TGTGCCAGCAGGCTTCTAGGATCGGCGGACACTGAAGCTTTCTTT. It is translated as CASRLLGSADTEAFF.

The chain's CDR3 is CASSLVIGVPDTQYF. DNA for the CDR3: TGTGCCAGCAGCTTAGTAATCGGGGTCCCAGATACGCAGTATTTT. V usage is TRBV7-2 and J usage is TRBJ2-3; D possibly corresponds to TRBD2 (5 bases). Germline assignment: CDR1 SGHTA and CDR2 FQGNSA. This CDR3 contains 15 residues. The V end lost 1 base, the J end lost 4 bases, and 12 bases lay between the germline ends.

This chain links TRBV20-1 with TRBJ2-5; D is perhaps TRBD2 (5 bases). Germline V gene data show CDR1 as DFQATT and CDR2 as SNEGSKA (reference sequence). V gave up 3 bases and J gave up 5 bases, with 7 bases separating them. The CDR3 covers 11 residues. CDR3 protein: CSAREAETQYF. CDR3 bases: TGCAGTGCTAGGGAGGCGGAGACCCAGTACTTC.

The table lists this clone with a few counts. This rearrangement joins TRBV3-1 (or the pseudogene TRBV3-2) to TRBJ1-2; D gene uncertain. The CDR3 extends over 15 amino acids. Between the trimmed V and J ends, which lost 0 bases and 3 bases, there was a span of 11 bases. Per the germline V gene, CDR1 is LGHDT and CDR2 is YNNKEL (reference sequence). The CDR3 loop reads CASSQDARTDYGYTF. DNA for the CDR3: TGTGCCAGCAGCCAAGATGCACGAACTGACTATGGCTACACCTTC.

The CDR3 coding sequence is TGCGCCAGCAGCTTGATGGCGGGGCCCGCTTCTGAAGCTTTCTTT. This gives the protein CASSLMAGPASEAFF. V and J are TRBV5-1 and TRBJ1-1; D possibly corresponds to TRBD1 (5 bases). The CDR3 sequence is 15 residues long. V lost 1 base, J lost 6 bases, and 16 bases lay in between. Germline values: CDR1 SGHRS, CDR2 YFSETQ.

The rearrangement joins TRBV10-3 to TRBJ2-3; D is possibly TRBD2 (6 bases). The germline V gene has CDR1 ENHRY and CDR2 SYGVKD. V dropped 11 bases and J dropped 5 bases, with 26 bases sitting between them. The CDR3 runs 16 residues. This CDR3 is CAAHGGGGSGIDTQYF. CDR3 nucleotide sequence: TGTGCCGCGCACGGAGGAGGAGGGAGTGGGATAGATACGCAGTATTTT.